One T cell receptor beta chain is described in this entry. This clonotype was seen repeatedly, ten times or more. The clone's antigen remains unknown. Base qualities are not at hand, and no much larger clone is one base apart. The sample's treatment or condition label, decoded: live attenuated yellow fever vaccine strain. Two biological replicates of bulk PBMCs were collected at each blood-draw timepoint. PBMCs were isolated from peripheral blood using a standard Ficoll-Paque protocol. RNA was extracted with TriZol from bulk PBMCs, CD4 and CD8 fractions, and dextramer-positive and dextramer-negative fractions. The germline V gene (reference sequence) gives CDR1 as MNHNY and CDR2 as SVGAGI. V is cut back by 6 bases and J by 3 bases, with 4 bases in the junction unmatched. Inclusive of the bounding cysteine and phenylalanine, the CDR3 is 13 residues long. Left in the record is the CDR3 DNA by itself, 39 bases read in frame from the first base.

This specimen comes from a study of T cells after yellow fever vaccination (dated by TCRdb to 2018 to 2020). Regarding the complete study: Libraries from fractions with low cell numbers were prepared with the SMART-Seq v4 Ultra Low Input RNA kit. To track T-cell clones before and after primary and booster YFV17D yellow fever vaccination, bulk TCR alpha and beta repertoires were sequenced longitudinally. Blood was collected at multiple timepoints before and after primary and secondary immunization, and bulk PBMC replicates and cell subsets were isolated. Two healthy male donors made up the cohort, one aged 18 to 30 years and the other aged 30 to 39 years. The research as a whole found: After the booster, most of the clones that had expanded following primary vaccination were detected again (96% of CD4 and around 90% of CD8), which suggests that memory was broadly maintained. A small fraction of clonotypes appeared in both the CD4 and CD8 compartments, likely as a result of convergent recombination. Compared with the primary T-cell response, the secondary T-cell response was weaker but faster, peaking on day 5 rather than day 15. Computational filtering was required because FACS-sorted repertoires could contain abundant contaminating clonotypes from the bulk population. Because the study included only a couple of donors, the extent to which the findings can be generalized is limited.

The instrument was an Illumina NovaSeq 6000. Synthesis of TCR cDNA relied on 5'RACE template switching, a step that introduced a universal primer site along with unique molecular identifiers. Priming of cDNA synthesis was performed from both the TCR alpha and TCR beta constant segments. Two PCR steps were used to amplify libraries, with sample barcodes and sequencing adapters being added in the second step. Sequencing of the libraries was done on either Illumina HiSeq 2500 (2x100 bp) or NovaSeq (2x150 bp). The original methods were these. MIGEC was used to demultiplex reads and collapse the reads into UMI consensus sequences, and MiXCR was used for V(D)J alignment. Using edgeR on replicate PBMC samples, clonotypes were called vaccine-responding if FDR was below 0.01 and the log2 fold change was above 5 up to day 15. CD4 or CD8 identity was assigned to each bulk clonotype according to whether the clonotype was present at higher abundance in the sequenced CD4 repertoire or the sequenced CD8 repertoire. In TCRdb, the public reads were trimmed at Q25 with fastp and aligned with MiXCR, with productive beta chains retained. For every CDR3 protein sequence, its rows merge into one entry that carries the most common genes and DNA. The V and J calls here are based on TCRdb, not the publication. Present in this sample are 250,000 to 400,000 distinct CDR3 sequences, approximately 4% of which were seen just once. The ten most abundant clones make up just under 25% of the sample.

The sample in question was PBMCs, obtained 5 days after the yellow fever booster vaccination. This sequence uses TRBV6-6 and TRBJ1-1, with 7 bases aligning to TRBD1. This receptor was identified in a young man who received the YFV17D yellow fever vaccine. The CDR3 protein: CASSRDRDTEAFF. The bases are TGTGCCAGCAGCCGCGACAGGGACACTGAAGCTTTCTTT.